This T cell receptor beta chain was observed in a study of T cell responses to AZD1222 COVID-19 vaccine. Study in general: Analyses pooled second doses at about 4 or about 12 weeks.

CDR1 is MNHNS and CDR2 is SASEGT in the germline V gene. Trimming stripped 1 base from V and 8 bases from J, with 11 bases between. The CDR3 loop spans 14 amino acids. Worth noting for this clone: Its antigen is still unknown.

General observations from the study: Among the donors, most were white British and more were female, and clonal diversity was possibly underestimated. Researchers report vaccine-associated CD4 TCRs spanning spike, with dominance at 160-218 and 743-854. The number of AZD1222 recipients seropositive at baseline was only five or six.

Sequencing used immunoSEQ multiplex PCR; TCRdb keeps in-frame clones, though not all of them. The data show 130,000 to 150,000 clones, 90% to 95% seen once. Sample: peripheral blood, taken on day 0 of AZD1222 vaccination. The source of this sequence is an adult in good health. This rearrangement joins TRBV6-1 to TRBJ1-4; D is possibly TRBD1 (6 bases). The CDR3 DNA sequence: TGTGCCAGCAGTGAAGGGGGGGCACGAGAAAAACTGTTTTTT. Amino acids: CASSEGGAREKLFF.